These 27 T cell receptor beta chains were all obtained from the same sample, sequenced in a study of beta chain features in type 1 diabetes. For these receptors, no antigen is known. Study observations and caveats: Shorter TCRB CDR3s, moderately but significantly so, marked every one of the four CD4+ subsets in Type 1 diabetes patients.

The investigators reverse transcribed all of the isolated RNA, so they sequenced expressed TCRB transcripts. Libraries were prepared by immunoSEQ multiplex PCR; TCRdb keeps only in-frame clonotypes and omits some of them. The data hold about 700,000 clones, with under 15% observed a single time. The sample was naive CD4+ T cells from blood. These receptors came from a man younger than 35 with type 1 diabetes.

CDR3 region: CSESGGGYEQYF. The CDR3 DNA follows: TGCAGCGAATCAGGGGGCGGGTACGAGCAGTACTTC. The chain employs TRBV29-1 and TRBJ2-7, with 8 bases that match TRBD1. Germline V gene sequence: CDR1 SQVTM, CDR2 ANQGSEA. The CDR3 length is 12 residues. Germline trimming cut 7 bases from V and 4 bases from J; bases unmatched to any gene: 6.

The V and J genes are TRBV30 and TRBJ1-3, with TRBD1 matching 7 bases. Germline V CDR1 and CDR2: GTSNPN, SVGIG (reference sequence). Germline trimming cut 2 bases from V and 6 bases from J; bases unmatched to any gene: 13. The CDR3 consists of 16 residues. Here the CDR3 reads CAWSIRYRGRANTIYF. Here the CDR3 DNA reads TGTGCCTGGAGTATTAGATACAGGGGCCGAGCAAACACCATATATTTT.

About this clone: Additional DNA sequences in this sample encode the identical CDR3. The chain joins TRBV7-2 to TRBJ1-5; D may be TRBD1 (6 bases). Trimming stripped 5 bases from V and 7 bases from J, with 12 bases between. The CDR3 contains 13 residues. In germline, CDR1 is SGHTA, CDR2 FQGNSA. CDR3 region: CASSPRGGQPQHF. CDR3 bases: TGTGCCAGCAGCCCCCGGGGGGGCCAGCCCCAGCATTTT.

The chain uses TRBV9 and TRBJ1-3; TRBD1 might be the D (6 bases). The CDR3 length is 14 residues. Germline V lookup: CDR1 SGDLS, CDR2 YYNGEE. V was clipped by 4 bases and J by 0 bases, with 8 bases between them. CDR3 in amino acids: CASSPGVSGNTIYF. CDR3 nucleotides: TGTGCCAGCAGCCCAGGGGTCTCTGGAAACACCATATATTTT. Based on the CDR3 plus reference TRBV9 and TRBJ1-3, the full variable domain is DSGVTQTPKHLITATGQRVTLRCSPRSGDLSVYWYQQSLDQGLQFLIQYYNGEERAKGNILERFSAQQFPDLHSELNLSSLELGDSALYFCASSPGVSGNTIYFGEGSWLTVV.

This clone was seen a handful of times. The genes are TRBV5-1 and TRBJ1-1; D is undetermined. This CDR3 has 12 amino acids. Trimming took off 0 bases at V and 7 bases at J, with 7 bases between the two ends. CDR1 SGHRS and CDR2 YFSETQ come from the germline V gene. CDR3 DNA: TGCGCCAGCAGCTTGGGGGCACATGAAGCTTTCTTT. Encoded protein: CASSLGAHEAFF.

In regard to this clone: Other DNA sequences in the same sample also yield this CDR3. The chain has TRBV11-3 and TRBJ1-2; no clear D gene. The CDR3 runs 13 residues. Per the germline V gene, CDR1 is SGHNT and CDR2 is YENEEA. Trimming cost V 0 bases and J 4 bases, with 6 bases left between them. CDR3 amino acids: CASSLEGFYGYTF. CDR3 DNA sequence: TGTGCCAGCAGCTTAGAAGGCTTCTATGGCTACACCTTC.

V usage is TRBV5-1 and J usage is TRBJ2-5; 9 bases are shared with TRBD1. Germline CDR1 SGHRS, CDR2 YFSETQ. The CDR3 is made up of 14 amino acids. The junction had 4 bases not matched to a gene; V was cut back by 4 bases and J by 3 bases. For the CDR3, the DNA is TGCGCCAGCAGCGAGGGACAGGGAGAAGAGACCCAGTACTTC. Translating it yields CASSEGQGEETQYF.

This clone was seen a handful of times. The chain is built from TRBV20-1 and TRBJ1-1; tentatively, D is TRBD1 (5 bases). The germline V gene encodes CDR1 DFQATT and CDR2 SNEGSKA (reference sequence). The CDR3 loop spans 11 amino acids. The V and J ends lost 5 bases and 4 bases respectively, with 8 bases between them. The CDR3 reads CSAERGTEAFF. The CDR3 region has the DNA TGCAGTGCTGAAAGGGGCACTGAAGCTTTCTTT.

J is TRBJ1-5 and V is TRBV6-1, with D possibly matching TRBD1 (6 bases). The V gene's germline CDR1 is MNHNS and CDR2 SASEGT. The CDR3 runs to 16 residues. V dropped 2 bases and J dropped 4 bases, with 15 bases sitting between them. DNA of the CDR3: TGTGCCAGCAGTGAAACGAGAGGGGGTTGGAATCAGCCCCAGCATTTT. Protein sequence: CASSETRGGWNQPQHF.

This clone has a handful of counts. CDR3 sequence (DNA): TGTGCCTGCGTCTCGTGGGATACGCAGTATTTT. Protein: CACVSWDTQYF. The chain links TRBV30 to TRBJ2-3; D gene unclear. The CDR3 runs 11 residues. Per germline, CDR1 GTSNPN and CDR2 SVGIG (reference sequence). The V end was cut by 6 bases, the J end by 6 bases, with 10 bases between.

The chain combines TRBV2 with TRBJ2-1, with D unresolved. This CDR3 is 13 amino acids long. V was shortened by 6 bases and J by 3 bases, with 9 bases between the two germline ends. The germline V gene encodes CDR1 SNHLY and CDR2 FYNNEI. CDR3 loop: CASRTDGYNEQFF. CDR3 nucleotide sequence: TGTGCCAGCAGAACAGACGGCTACAATGAGCAGTTCTTC. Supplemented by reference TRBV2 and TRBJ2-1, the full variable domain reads EPEVTQTPSHQVTQMGQEVILRCVPISNHLYFYWYRQILGQKVEFLVSFYNNEISEKSEIFDDQFSVERPDGSNFTLKIRSTKLEDSAMYFCASRTDGYNEQFFGPGTRLTVL.

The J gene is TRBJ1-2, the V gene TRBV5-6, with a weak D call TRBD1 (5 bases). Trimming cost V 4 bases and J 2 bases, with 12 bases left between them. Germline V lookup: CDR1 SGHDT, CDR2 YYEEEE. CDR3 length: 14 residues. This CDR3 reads CASSMTARNYGYTF. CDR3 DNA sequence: TGTGCCAGCAGCATGACAGCGCGGAACTATGGCTACACCTTC.

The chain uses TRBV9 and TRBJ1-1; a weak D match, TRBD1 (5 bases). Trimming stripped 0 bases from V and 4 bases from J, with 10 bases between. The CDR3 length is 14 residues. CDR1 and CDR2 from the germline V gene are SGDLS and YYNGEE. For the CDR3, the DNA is TGTGCCAGCAGCGTAGTTCAAGGGACCACTGAAGCTTTCTTT. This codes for CASSVVQGTTEAFF.

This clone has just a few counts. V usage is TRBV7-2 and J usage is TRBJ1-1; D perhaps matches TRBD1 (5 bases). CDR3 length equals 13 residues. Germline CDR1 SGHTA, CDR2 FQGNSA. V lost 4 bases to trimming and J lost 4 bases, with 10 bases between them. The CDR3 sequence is CASSSQGRTEAFF. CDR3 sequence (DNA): TGTGCCAGCAGCTCCCAGGGACGCACTGAAGCTTTCTTT.

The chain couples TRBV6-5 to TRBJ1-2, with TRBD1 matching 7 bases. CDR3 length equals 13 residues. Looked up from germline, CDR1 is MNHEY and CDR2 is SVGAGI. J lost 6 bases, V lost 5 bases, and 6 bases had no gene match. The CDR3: CASSPTGADGYTF. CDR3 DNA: TGTGCCAGCAGTCCTACAGGGGCGGATGGCTACACCTTC.

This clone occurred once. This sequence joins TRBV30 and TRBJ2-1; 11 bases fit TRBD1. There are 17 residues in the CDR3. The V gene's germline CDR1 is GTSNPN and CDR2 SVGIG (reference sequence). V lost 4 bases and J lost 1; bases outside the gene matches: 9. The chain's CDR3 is CAWTPRTGGFSYNEQFF. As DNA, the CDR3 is TGTGCCTGGACCCCACGGACAGGGGGCTTTTCCTACAATGAGCAGTTCTTC.

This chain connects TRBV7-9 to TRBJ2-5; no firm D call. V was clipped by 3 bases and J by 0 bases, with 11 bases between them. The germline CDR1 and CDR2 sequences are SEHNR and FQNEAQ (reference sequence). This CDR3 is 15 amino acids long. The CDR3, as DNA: TGTGCCAGCAGCTTGGCAGGATGGTACCAAGAGACCCAGTACTTC. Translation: CASSLAGWYQETQYF.

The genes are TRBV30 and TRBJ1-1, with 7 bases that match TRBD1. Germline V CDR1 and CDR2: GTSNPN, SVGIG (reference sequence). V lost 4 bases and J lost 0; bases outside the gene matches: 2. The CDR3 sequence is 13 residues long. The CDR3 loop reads CAWNTGVNTEAFF. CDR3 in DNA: TGTGCCTGGAATACAGGGGTGAACACTGAAGCTTTCTTT.

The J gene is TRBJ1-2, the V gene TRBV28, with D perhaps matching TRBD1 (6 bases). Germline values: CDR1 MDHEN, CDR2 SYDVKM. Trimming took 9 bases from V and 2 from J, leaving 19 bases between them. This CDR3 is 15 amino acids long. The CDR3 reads CASSTGQILNYGYTF. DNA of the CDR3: TGTGCCAGTTCAACCGGACAGATCTTAAACTATGGCTACACCTTC.

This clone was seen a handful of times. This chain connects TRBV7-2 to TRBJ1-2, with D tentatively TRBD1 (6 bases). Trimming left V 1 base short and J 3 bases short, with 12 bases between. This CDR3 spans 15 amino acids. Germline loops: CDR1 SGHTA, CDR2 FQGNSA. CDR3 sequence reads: CASSLGQETHYGYTF. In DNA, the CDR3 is TGTGCCAGCAGCTTAGGACAGGAAACTCACTATGGCTACACCTTC.

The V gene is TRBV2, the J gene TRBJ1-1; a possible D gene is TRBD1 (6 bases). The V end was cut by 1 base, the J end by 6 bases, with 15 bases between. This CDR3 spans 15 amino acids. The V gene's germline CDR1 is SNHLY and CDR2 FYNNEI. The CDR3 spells CASSEVAGEVAEAFF. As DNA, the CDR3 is TGTGCCAGCAGTGAAGTGGCAGGGGAGGTAGCTGAAGCTTTCTTT.

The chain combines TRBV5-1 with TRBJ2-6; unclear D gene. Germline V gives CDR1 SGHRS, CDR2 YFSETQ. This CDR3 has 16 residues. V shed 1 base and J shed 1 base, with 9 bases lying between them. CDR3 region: CASSLSPHSGANVLTF. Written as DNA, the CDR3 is TGCGCCAGCAGCTTGTCACCGCATTCTGGGGCCAACGTCCTGACTTTC.

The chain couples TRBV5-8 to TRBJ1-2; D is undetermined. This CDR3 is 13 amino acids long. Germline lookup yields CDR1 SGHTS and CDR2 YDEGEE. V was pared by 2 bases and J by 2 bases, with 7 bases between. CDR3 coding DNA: TGTGCCAGCAGCTTAATGTCCAACTATGGCTACACCTTC. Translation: CASSLMSNYGYTF.

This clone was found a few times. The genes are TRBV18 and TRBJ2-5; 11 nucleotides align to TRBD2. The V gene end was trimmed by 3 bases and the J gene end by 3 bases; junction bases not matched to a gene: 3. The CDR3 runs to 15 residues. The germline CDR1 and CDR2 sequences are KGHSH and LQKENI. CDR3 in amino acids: CASSPTGLAEETQYF. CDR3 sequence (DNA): TGTGCCAGCTCACCTACGGGACTAGCGGAAGAGACCCAGTACTTC.

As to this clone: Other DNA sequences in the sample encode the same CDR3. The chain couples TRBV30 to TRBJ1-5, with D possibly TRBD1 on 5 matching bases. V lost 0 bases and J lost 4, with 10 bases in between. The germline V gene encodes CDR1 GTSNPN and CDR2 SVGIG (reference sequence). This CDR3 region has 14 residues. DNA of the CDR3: TGTGCCTGGAGTGTTTCGGGGGGAAATCAGCCCCAGCATTTT. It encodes CAWSVSGGNQPQHF.

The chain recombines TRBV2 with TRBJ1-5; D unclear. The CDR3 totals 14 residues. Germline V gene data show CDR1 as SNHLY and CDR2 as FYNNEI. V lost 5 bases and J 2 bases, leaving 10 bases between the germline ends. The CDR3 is CASSPLFGNQPQHF. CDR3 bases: TGTGCCAGCAGTCCTCTTTTTGGCAATCAGCCCCAGCATTTT.

In nucleotides, the CDR3 is TGTGCCAGCAGTTCACACCCTTCGACCGACGAGCAGTACTTC. This gives the protein CASSSHPSTDEQYF. This chain connects TRBV28 to TRBJ2-7; D remains ambiguous. There are 14 residues in the CDR3. V was shortened by 4 bases and J by 5 bases, with 15 bases between the two germline ends. Germline lookup yields CDR1 MDHEN and CDR2 SYDVKM.